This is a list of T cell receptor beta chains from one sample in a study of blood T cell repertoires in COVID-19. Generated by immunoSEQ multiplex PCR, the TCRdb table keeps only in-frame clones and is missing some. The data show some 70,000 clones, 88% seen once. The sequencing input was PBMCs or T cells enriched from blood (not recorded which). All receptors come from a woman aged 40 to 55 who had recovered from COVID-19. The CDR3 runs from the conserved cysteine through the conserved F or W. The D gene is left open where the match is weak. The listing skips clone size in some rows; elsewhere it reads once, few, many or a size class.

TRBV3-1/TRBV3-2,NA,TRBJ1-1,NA,TGTGCCAGCAGCTACACAGGGAGCACTGAAGCTTTCTTT,CASSYTGSTEAFF
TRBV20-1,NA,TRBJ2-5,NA,TGCAGTGCTAGAAGGGGGGAGACCCAGTACTTC,CSARRGETQYF
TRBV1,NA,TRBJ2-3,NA,TGCACCAGCAGCCAAGGTGGGACTCTAGCGGTGCCAGATACGCAGTATTTT,CTSSQGGTLAVPDTQYF
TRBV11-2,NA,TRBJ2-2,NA,TGTGCCAGCAGCCCTCACGGGGGAGACACCGGGGAGCTGTTTTTT,CASSPHGGDTGELFF
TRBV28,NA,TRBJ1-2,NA,TGTGCCAGCAGTCCGAATGATGCGGGTATTGATGGCTACACCTTC,CASSPNDAGIDGYTF
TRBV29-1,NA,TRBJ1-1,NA,TGCAGCGTCGTTCTCACAGCGAACACTGAAGCTTTCTTT,CSVVLTANTEAFF
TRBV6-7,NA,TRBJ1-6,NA,TGTGCCAGCAGTTACGTATTCCGGGGAGAGGGATCGTCCCTCCACTTT,CASSYVFRGEGSSLHF
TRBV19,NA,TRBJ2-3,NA,TGTGCCAGTAGCTTTAGAGATACGCAGTATTTT,CASSFRDTQYF
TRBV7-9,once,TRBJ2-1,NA,TGTGCCAGCAGCCTACTAGACAATGAGCAGTTCTTC,CASSLLDNEQFF
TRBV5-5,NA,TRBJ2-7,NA,TGTGCCAGCAGCCCAGGGCCCAGCTCCTACGAGCAGTACTTC,CASSPGPSSYEQYF
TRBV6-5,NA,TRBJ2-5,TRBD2,TGTGCCAGCCAAGCCGGGACTACCTCCCAGGAGACCCAGTACTTC,CASQAGTTSQETQYF
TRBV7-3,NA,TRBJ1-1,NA,TGTGCCAGCAGCCCCAGGGGCCCAGACATCCTTGAAGCTTTCTTT,CASSPRGPDILEAFF
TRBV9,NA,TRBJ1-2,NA,TGTGCCAGCAGCGTAGGCGACAGTCCTTTAGGCTATGGCTACACCTTC,CASSVGDSPLGYGYTF
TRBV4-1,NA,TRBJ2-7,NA,TGCGCCAGCAGCCAAGATTTAGGAGGGGCCTACGAGCAGTACTTC,CASSQDLGGAYEQYF
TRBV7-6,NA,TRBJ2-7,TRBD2,TGTGCCAGCAGCTTGGCGACTAGCGGGGGGTACGAGCAGTACTTC,CASSLATSGGYEQYF
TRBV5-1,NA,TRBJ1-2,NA,TGCGCCAGCAGCTCCTCAGCAGTTCGGGGCTATGGCTACACCTTC,CASSSSAVRGYGYTF
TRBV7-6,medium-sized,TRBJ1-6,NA,TGTGCCAGCAGCTTAGCAGGGGTCGATTCACCCCTCCACTTT,CASSLAGVDSPLHF
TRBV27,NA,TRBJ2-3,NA,TGTGCCAGCAAGCGGGTCGGGGGCACAGATACGCAGTATTTT,CASKRVGGTDTQYF
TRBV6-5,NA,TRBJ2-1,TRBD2,TGTGCCAGCAGTTTGGGGGGGAGCGGTGAGCAGTTCTTC,CASSLGGSGEQFF
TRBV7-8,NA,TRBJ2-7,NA,TGTGCCAGCAGCCCGCACGGCCCCCCGGAGTCCTACGAGCAGTACTTC,CASSPHGPPESYEQYF
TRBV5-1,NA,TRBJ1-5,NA,TGCGCCAGCAGCACCCAGGGGCCCCAGCCCCAGCATTTT,CASSTQGPQPQHF
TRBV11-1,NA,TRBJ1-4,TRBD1,TGTGCCAGCAGCTCGACAGGGGGAGAAAAACTGTTTTTT,CASSSTGGEKLFF
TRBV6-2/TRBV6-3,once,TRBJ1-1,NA,TGTGCCAGCAGCACAGGGTCTGAAGCTTTCTTT,CASSTGSEAFF
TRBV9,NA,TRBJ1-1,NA,TGTGCCAGCAGCGTCCTCGACGGGGTCACTGAAGCTTTCTTT,CASSVLDGVTEAFF
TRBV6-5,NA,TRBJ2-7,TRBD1,TGTGCCAGCAGAACTGGACAGGGAGGCTCCTACGAGCAGTACTTC,CASRTGQGGSYEQYF
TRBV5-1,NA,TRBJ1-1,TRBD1,TGCGCCAGCAGCATGACAGGGGAGGACACTGAAGCTTTCTTT,CASSMTGEDTEAFF
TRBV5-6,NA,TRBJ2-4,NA,TGTGCCAGCAGCTTAATAGCGAGTATAGCCAAAAACATTCAGTACTTC,CASSLIASIAKNIQYF
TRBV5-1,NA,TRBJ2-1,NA,TGCGCCAGCAGCAGAGCCGGGTACAATGAGCAGTTCTTC,CASSRAGYNEQFF
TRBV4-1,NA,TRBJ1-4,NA,TGCGCCAGCAGCCCGCTTACAGAAACTCGTGAAAAACTGTTTTTT,CASSPLTETREKLFF
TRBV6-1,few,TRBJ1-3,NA,TGTGCCAGCAGTGAAGCCTCGGGATTTGGAAACACCATATATTTT,CASSEASGFGNTIYF
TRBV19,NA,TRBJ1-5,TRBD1,TGTGCCAGTAGCCCGGGACAGCGTAGCAATCAGCCCCAGCATTTT,CASSPGQRSNQPQHF
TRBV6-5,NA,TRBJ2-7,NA,TGTGCCAGCAGTTACGTCCAGGGATTGTCCTACGAGCAGTACTTC,CASSYVQGLSYEQYF
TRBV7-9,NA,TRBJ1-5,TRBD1,TGTGCCAGCAGCGGGACAGGGGGCAATCAGCCCCAGCATTTT,CASSGTGGNQPQHF
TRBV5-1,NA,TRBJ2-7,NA,TGCGCCAGCAGCTTTGGGTGGGGGGGCCAGGACGAGCAGTACTTC,CASSFGWGGQDEQYF
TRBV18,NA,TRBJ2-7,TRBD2,TGTGCCAGCTCACCAGCCCCAGCGGGGGTGTCCTACGAGCAGTACTTC,CASSPAPAGVSYEQYF
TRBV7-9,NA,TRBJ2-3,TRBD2,TGTGCCAGCAGCCTCACTAGCGGGCGGCCCACAGATACGCAGTATTTT,CASSLTSGRPTDTQYF